This T cell receptor (beta chain) was found in a study of cytomegalovirus exposure and HLA in healthy donors. This clone was observed once. What it binds is unknown. A multiplex PCR was run with 60 Vbeta primers and 13 Jbeta primers. Measured with immunoSEQ multiplex PCR; TCRdb has only the in-frame clones, and not every one. The top ten clones hold more than 1.5% of a sample with 150,000 to 200,000 clones, 65% to 85% of them seen once. The study, taken as a whole, reports: Presence/absence analyses assumed roughly uniform sequencing depth across donors, which may not hold. In a later analysis, donors in an Asian-associated ancestry cluster reportedly had fewer N-insertions in productive TCRs than the cohort mean. The authors enumerated over 150 TCR beta chains as linked to cytomegalovirus. TCR beta V segments were, for the most part, productive about 87% or about 30% of the time in an earlier analysis.

V was clipped by 0 bases and J by 0 bases, with 7 bases between them. The CDR3 extends over 15 amino acids. Per the germline V gene, CDR1 is SGHNT and CDR2 is YYREEE (reference sequence). The source is a man aged 18 to 30 in good health and CMV-seronegative. The V call is TRBV5-4, the J call TRBJ1-3, with D possibly being TRBD1 (6 bases). The sequenced material came from PBMCs. The CDR3 coding sequence is TGTGCCAGCAGCTTGGGGGGGCTCTCTGGAAACACCATATATTTT. Its translation is CASSLGGLSGNTIYF.